Each of the 29 T cell receptor beta chains below was sequenced from the same sample in a study of blood T cell repertoires in COVID-19. Clones were read by immunoSEQ multiplex PCR, and TCRdb kept only the in-frame ones, dropping some. This repertoire shows about 150,000 clones, 89% found once; its top ten account for about 2.6%. The sequencing input was peripheral blood. Receptors were obtained from a man in his fifties or sixties with acute or convalescent COVID-19.

In DNA, the CDR3 is TGTGCCAGCAGTTCGGGTAGCGGGGGTCCCTACGAGCAGTACTTC. It is translated as CASSSGSGGPYEQYF. The rearrangement uses TRBV6-2 or TRBV6-3 and TRBJ2-7; TRBD2 matches 9 bases. The CDR3 is 15 amino acids. With 4 bases clipped from V and 2 bases from J, the junction kept 6 bases outside the gene matches. The V gene's germline CDR1 is MNHEY and CDR2 SVGEGT.

The CDR3 region has the DNA TGTGCCAGCAGACCGGACAGGGCGTCTCTCTACGAGCAGTACTTC. Protein product: CASRPDRASLYEQYF. The chain has TRBV6-5 and TRBJ2-7; 8 positions match TRBD1. The CDR3 loop spans 15 amino acids. CDR1 is MNHEY, CDR2 SVGAGI, per germline. With V trimmed by 6 bases and J by 3 bases, 10 bases remained unmatched.

In its sample, this clone was seen once. J is TRBJ2-1 and V is TRBV7-9; 9 nucleotides line up with TRBD2. Germline trimming cut 4 bases from V and 7 bases from J; bases unmatched to any gene: 11. Germline values: CDR1 SEHNR, CDR2 FQNEAQ (reference sequence). This CDR3 has 16 amino acids. The CDR3 nucleotides are TGTGCCAGCAGCTCCCCCAAGCGGGGGGCTGGGAATGAGCAGTTCTTC. Translation: CASSSPKRGAGNEQFF.

V is TRBV19 and J is TRBJ1-5; no definite D call. The CDR3 spans 15 residues. Germline lookup yields CDR1 LNHDA and CDR2 SQIVND (reference sequence). V was shortened by 6 bases and J by 8 bases, with 20 bases between the two germline ends. The CDR3 sequence: CASRPAAGRPEPQHF. CDR3 coding DNA: TGTGCCAGTAGGCCAGCGGCAGGCCGGCCGGAGCCCCAGCATTTT. The full variable domain, completed using reference TRBV19 and TRBJ1-5, is DGGITQSPKYLFRKEGQNVTLSCEQNLNHDAMYWYRQDPGQGLRLIYYSQIVNDFQKGDIAEGYSVSREKKESFPLTVTSAQKNPTAFYLCASRPAAGRPEPQHFGDGTRLSIL.

This clone has just one count. The CDR3 here is CASSELVHYGYTF. Here the CDR3 DNA reads TGTGCCAGCAGTGAACTAGTGCACTATGGCTACACCTTC. The chain links TRBV6-1 to TRBJ1-2; D uncertain. The germline gives CDR1 MNHNS, CDR2 SASEGT. The CDR3 has 13 amino acids. The V and J ends lost 2 bases and 3 bases respectively, with 7 bases between them.

The chain links TRBV19 to TRBJ2-7; D uncertain. Deletions cut 5 bases from V and 6 bases from J, with 38 bases between. Per the germline V gene, CDR1 is LNHDA and CDR2 is SQIVND (reference sequence). The CDR3 contains 21 residues. The CDR3 loop is CASSQTTLLLKNVRSPGEQYF. The CDR3 coding sequence is TGTGCCAGTAGTCAGACCACCTTGCTGCTTAAGAACGTAAGGAGTCCTGGCGAGCAGTACTTC. Complete variable domain (other parts from reference TRBV19 and TRBJ2-7): DGGITQSPKYLFRKEGQNVTLSCEQNLNHDAMYWYRQDPGQGLRLIYYSQIVNDFQKGDIAEGYSVSREKKESFPLTVTSAQKNPTAFYLCASSQTTLLLKNVRSPGEQYFGPGTRLTVT.

The V call is TRBV7-2, the J call TRBJ1-6; no clear D gene. This CDR3 contains 16 residues. V was clipped by 3 bases and J by 5 bases, with 14 bases between them. The V gene's germline CDR1 is SGHTA and CDR2 FQGNSA. The CDR3 sequence: CASSFRWRANNSPLHF. Here the CDR3 DNA reads TGTGCCAGCAGCTTTCGGTGGAGGGCAAATAATTCACCCCTCCACTTT.

The V call is TRBV4-3, the J call TRBJ2-1, with TRBD2 matching over 12 bases. V lost 4 bases and J lost 9; bases outside the gene matches: 13. The germline V gene encodes CDR1 LGHNA and CDR2 YSLEER. There are 17 residues in the CDR3. CDR3 DNA sequence: TGCGCCAGCAGCCCTCAACCGGCTAGCGGGGGGGCTGCTGAGCAGTTCTTC. Protein product: CASSPQPASGGAAEQFF.

The V gene is TRBV7-9, the J gene TRBJ2-3, with TRBD2 matching over 11 bases. Germline V gene sequence: CDR1 SEHNR, CDR2 FQNEAQ (reference sequence). V gave up 5 bases and J gave up 2 bases; unmatched junction bases: 6. CDR3 length: 16 amino acids. CDR3 protein: CASSRTSGGNTDTQYF. The CDR3 bases are TGTGCCAGCAGCCGTACTAGCGGGGGCAACACAGATACGCAGTATTTT.

V usage is TRBV5-1 and J usage is TRBJ2-7; D possibly corresponds to TRBD2 (7 bases). Trimming pared 0 bases from V and 3 bases from J, leaving 13 bases between. The CDR3 sequence is 15 residues long. Germline CDR1 is SGHRS and CDR2 is YFSETQ. This CDR3 is CASSLVGGAHYEQYF. The CDR3 DNA is TGCGCCAGCAGCTTGGTGGGGGGGGCCCACTACGAGCAGTACTTC. Filled out from reference TRBV5-1 and TRBJ2-7, the complete variable domain reads KAGVTQTPRYLIKTRGQQVTLSCSPISGHRSVSWYQQTPGQGLQFLFEYFSETQRNKGNFPGRFSGRQFSNSRSEMNVSTLELGDSALYLCASSLVGGAHYEQYFGPGTRLTVT.

The sample holds one count of this clone. The chain links TRBV6-4 to TRBJ1-6, with D perhaps TRBD1 (5 bases). The germline V gene encodes CDR1 MRHNA and CDR2 SNTAGT. V gave up 8 bases and J gave up 9 bases, with 14 bases separating them. CDR3 length: 13 amino acids. In DNA form, the CDR3 reads TGTGCCAGCTCCCCGCGGGGGGGTTCACCCCTCCACTTT. Its translation is CASSPRGGSPLHF.

This clone is a singleton in its sample. The J gene is TRBJ2-1, the V gene TRBV2; 7 nucleotides align to TRBD1. Trimming at V came to 5 bases and at J to 4 bases, leaving 11 bases not matched to a gene. This CDR3 contains 16 residues. Germline values: CDR1 SNHLY, CDR2 FYNNEI. As DNA, the CDR3 is TGTGCCAGCAGTTTCTCGGGACAGAATAAATACAATGAGCAGTTCTTC. This codes for CASSFSGQNKYNEQFF.

The chain recombines TRBV6-4 with TRBJ2-1; 11 nucleotides agree with TRBD2. The germline V gene encodes CDR1 MRHNA and CDR2 SNTAGT. With 7 bases clipped from V and 4 bases from J, the junction kept 12 bases outside the gene matches. This CDR3 has 17 residues. The CDR3 spells CASTPHPTSGGYNEQFF. The CDR3 coding sequence is TGTGCCAGCACTCCTCACCCCACTAGCGGGGGATACAATGAGCAGTTCTTC.

The chain couples TRBV2 to TRBJ2-3, with a possible D match to TRBD1 (6 bases). With 6 bases removed from V and 0 bases from J, the gap between germline ends came to 13 bases. Germline V lookup: CDR1 SNHLY, CDR2 FYNNEI. This CDR3 contains 15 residues. The CDR3 here is CASRHRETSTDTQYF. The CDR3 DNA follows: TGTGCCAGCAGGCACAGGGAAACTAGCACAGATACGCAGTATTTT.

V usage is TRBV6-1 and J usage is TRBJ1-5, with D perhaps matching TRBD1 (6 bases). This CDR3 comprises 15 residues. V shed 3 bases and J shed 4 bases, with 13 bases lying between them. From germline, CDR1 is MNHNS and CDR2 SASEGT. The CDR3 sequence: CASSEDSSLNQPQHF. In DNA, the CDR3 is TGTGCCAGCAGTGAGGACAGCTCACTTAATCAGCCCCAGCATTTT.

The chain employs TRBV30 and TRBJ1-3; D possibly corresponds to TRBD1 (5 bases). The germline V and J ends were trimmed by 5 bases and 4 bases, with 15 bases remaining between them. Germline V gives CDR1 GTSNPN, CDR2 SVGIG (reference sequence). This CDR3 spans 14 amino acids. The CDR3 loop reads CAWVGTGEGNTIYF. For the CDR3, the DNA is TGTGCCTGGGTGGGTACGGGGGAAGGAAACACCATATATTTT. The full variable domain, rest sourced from reference TRBV30 and TRBJ1-3, is SQTIHQWPATLVQPVGSPLSLECTVEGTSNPNLYWYRQAAGRGLQLLFYSVGIGQISSEVPQNLSASRPQDRQFILSSKKLLLSDSGFYLCAWVGTGEGNTIYFGEGSWLTVV.

The chain uses TRBV6-6 and TRBJ1-1, with a weak D call TRBD1 (6 bases). Germline V CDR1 and CDR2: MNHNY, SVGAGI (reference sequence). Trimming removed 6 bases from V and 1 base from J, with 12 bases in between. The CDR3 covers 14 residues. The CDR3 DNA is TGTGCCAGCAGCCCCGGACAGACGAACACTGAAGCTTTCTTT. Translated: CASSPGQTNTEAFF.

J is TRBJ1-2 and V is TRBV7-2; 7 bases align to TRBD1. Germline lookup yields CDR1 SGHTA and CDR2 FQGNSA. The CDR3 is 13 amino acids. J gave up 2 bases and V 6 bases, and 3 bases lay outside the gene matches. In DNA, the CDR3 is TGTGCCAGCAGTCGACAGGGAAACTATGGCTACACCTTC. Translating it yields CASSRQGNYGYTF.

This clone has a single count. V and J are TRBV6-1 and TRBJ1-5; D may be TRBD1 (6 bases). The CDR3 spans 15 residues. V gave up 2 bases and J gave up 2 bases, with 10 bases separating them. Germline-derived CDR1 and CDR2 are MNHNS and SASEGT. The CDR3: CASSEKAGGNQPQHF. The CDR3 region has the DNA TGTGCCAGCAGTGAAAAGGCAGGGGGCAATCAGCCCCAGCATTTT.

The V and J genes are TRBV10-2 and TRBJ1-2; possible D gene TRBD1, 6 bases. The CDR3 sequence is 13 residues long. The V gene lost 4 bases and the J gene lost 5 bases, with 11 bases spanning the gap. The germline CDR1 and CDR2 sequences are WSHSY and SAAADI. CDR3 protein: CASSAGGGYGYTF. The DNA of the CDR3 is TGCGCCAGCAGTGCGGGAGGGGGTTATGGCTACACCTTC.

The genes are TRBV5-6 and TRBJ1-2; 9 nucleotides line up with TRBD1. The CDR3 length is 14 residues. Unmatched junction bases numbered 8, after V lost 4 bases and J lost 7 bases. From germline, CDR1 is SGHDT and CDR2 YYEEEE. The CDR3, as DNA: TGTGCCAGCAGCCCGACGGACAGGGGTGGTGGCTACACCTTC. It codes for CASSPTDRGGGYTF.

The chain uses TRBV4-2 and TRBJ1-5; TRBD1 agrees at 10 bases. CDR1 and CDR2 (germline): LGHNA, YNFKEQ. The ends lost 4 bases at V and 3 bases at J; junction bases unmatched: 3. The CDR3 is 15 amino acids. CDR3 DNA: TGTGCCAGCAGCCGCGGGACAGGGGACAATCAGCCCCAGCATTTT. Protein product: CASSRGTGDNQPQHF.

The chain recombines TRBV6-5 with TRBJ1-1; 10 bases fit TRBD1. Per germline, CDR1 MNHEY and CDR2 SVGAGI. CDR3 length equals 16 residues. The V and J ends lost 2 bases and 4 bases, in that order; junction bases with no gene match: 7. As DNA, the CDR3 is TGTGCCAGCAGTTACACGACAGGGGGCGGGGGCACTGAAGCTTTCTTT. Translation gives CASSYTTGGGGTEAFF.

V and J are TRBV2 and TRBJ1-4; D gene unclear. The CDR3 is 13 amino acids. Trimming removed 4 bases at V and 4 bases at J, with 7 bases between. The V gene's germline CDR1 is SNHLY and CDR2 FYNNEI. The chain's CDR3 is CASSVQINEKLFF. The CDR3 nucleotides read TGTGCCAGCAGTGTACAGATTAATGAAAAACTGTTTTTT.

The table lists this clone with a count of one. The V gene is TRBV19, the J gene TRBJ1-5; TRBD1 matches 8 bases. This CDR3 region has 14 residues. In germline, CDR1 is LNHDA, CDR2 SQIVND (reference sequence). V gave up 9 bases and J gave up 7 bases; unmatched junction bases: 11. The CDR3 reads CASTRGQGGQPQHF. CDR3 coding DNA: TGTGCCAGCACCAGAGGACAGGGAGGACAGCCCCAGCATTTT.

The chain links TRBV7-2 to TRBJ2-3; 14 nucleotides line up with TRBD2. CDR1 is SGHTA, CDR2 FQGNSA, per germline. The CDR3 is 16 amino acids. J gave up 5 bases and V 5 bases, and 6 bases lay outside the gene matches. The CDR3 DNA reads as TGTGCCAGCAGCCCTACGGGACTAGCGGGGGTAGATACGCAGTATTTT. Translated: CASSPTGLAGVDTQYF.

V and J are TRBV5-1 and TRBJ1-2; the match to TRBD1 covers 11 bases. The CDR3 sequence is 15 residues long. Germline assignment: CDR1 SGHRS and CDR2 YFSETQ. Trimming removed 4 bases from V and 3 bases from J; junction bases left unmatched: 5. The CDR3: CASSHPGQGDYGYTF. CDR3 nucleotides: TGCGCCAGCAGCCACCCGGGACAGGGGGACTATGGCTACACCTTC.

The rearrangement joins TRBV3-1 (or the pseudogene TRBV3-2) to TRBJ1-1, with TRBD1 matching 9 bases. The CDR3 is 14 residues long. The V gene's germline CDR1 is LGHDT and CDR2 YNNKEL (reference sequence). The junction had 10 bases not matched to a gene; V was cut back by 8 bases and J by 6 bases. In DNA form, the CDR3 reads TGTGCCAGCGGACCGGGGACAGGGATCGCTGAAGCTTTCTTT. Translation: CASGPGTGIAEAFF.

The chain combines TRBV30 with TRBJ2-1, with 9 bases aligning to TRBD2. The CDR3 sequence is 16 residues long. V lost 3 bases and J lost 9; bases outside the gene matches: 15. The germline gives CDR1 GTSNPN, CDR2 SVGIG (reference sequence). The CDR3 sequence: CAWSLTPNLAGIEQFF. The DNA of the CDR3 is TGTGCCTGGAGCCTAACTCCTAATCTAGCGGGGATTGAGCAGTTCTTC. The whole variable domain, filled in from reference TRBV30 and TRBJ2-1, reads SQTIHQWPATLVQPVGSPLSLECTVEGTSNPNLYWYRQAAGRGLQLLFYSVGIGQISSEVPQNLSASRPQDRQFILSSKKLLLSDSGFYLCAWSLTPNLAGIEQFFGPGTRLTVL.